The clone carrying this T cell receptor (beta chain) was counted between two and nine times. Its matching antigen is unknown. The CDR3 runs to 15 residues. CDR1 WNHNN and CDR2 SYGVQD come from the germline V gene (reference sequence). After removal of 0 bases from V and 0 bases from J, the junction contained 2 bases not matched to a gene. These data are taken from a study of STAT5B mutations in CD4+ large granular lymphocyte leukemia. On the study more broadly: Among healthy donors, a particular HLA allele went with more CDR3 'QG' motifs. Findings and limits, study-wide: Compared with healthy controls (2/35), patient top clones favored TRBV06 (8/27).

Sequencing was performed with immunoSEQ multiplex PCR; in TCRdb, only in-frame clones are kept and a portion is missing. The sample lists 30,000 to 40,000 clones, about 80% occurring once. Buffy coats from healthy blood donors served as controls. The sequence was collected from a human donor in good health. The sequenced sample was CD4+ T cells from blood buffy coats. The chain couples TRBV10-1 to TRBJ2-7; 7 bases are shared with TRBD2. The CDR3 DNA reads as TGCGCCAGCAGTGAGTCGGGACTAACCTCCTACGAGCAGTACTTC. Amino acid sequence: CASSESGLTSYEQYF.